The text below deals with one T cell receptor beta chain. Here immunoSEQ multiplex PCR was the method, and the copy in TCRdb shows in-frame clones only, minus some. The data hold roughly 76,000 clones, with around 88% observed a single time. In assigning cohorts, the study relied on participant-reported clinical history. This specimen comes from a study of blood T cell repertoires in COVID-19. Study-wide context: PBMCs, B-cell-depleted T cells, or T cells provided the cDNA or gDNA that made up the material.

Per germline, CDR1 MNHEY and CDR2 SMNVEV (reference sequence). The CDR3 is 15 residues long. Trimming took off 3 bases at V and 0 bases at J, with 6 bases between the two ends. The origin of this receptor is a woman aged 50 to 60 with acute COVID-19. The chain employs TRBV27 and TRBJ2-6; no clear D gene. Input material: PBMCs or T cells enriched from blood (not recorded which). CDR3 sequence reads: CASSFTASGANVLTF. CDR3 nucleotide sequence: TGTGCCAGCAGTTTTACAGCCTCTGGGGCCAACGTCCTGACTTTC.